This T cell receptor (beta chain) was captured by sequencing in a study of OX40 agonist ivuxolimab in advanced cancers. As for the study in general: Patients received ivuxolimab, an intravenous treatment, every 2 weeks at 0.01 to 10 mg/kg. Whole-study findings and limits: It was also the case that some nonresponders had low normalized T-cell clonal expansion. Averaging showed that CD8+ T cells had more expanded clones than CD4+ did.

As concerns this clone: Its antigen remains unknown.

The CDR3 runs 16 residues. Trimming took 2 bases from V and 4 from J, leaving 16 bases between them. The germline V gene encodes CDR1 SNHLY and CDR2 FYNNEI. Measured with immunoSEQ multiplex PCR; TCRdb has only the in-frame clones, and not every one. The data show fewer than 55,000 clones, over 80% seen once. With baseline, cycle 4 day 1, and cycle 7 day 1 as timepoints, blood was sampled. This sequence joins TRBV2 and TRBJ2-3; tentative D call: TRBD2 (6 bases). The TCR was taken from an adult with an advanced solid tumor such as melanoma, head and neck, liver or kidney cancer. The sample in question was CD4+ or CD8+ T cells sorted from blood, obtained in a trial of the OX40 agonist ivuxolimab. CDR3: CASSETGVSLADTQYF. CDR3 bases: TGTGCCAGCAGTGAAACGGGGGTCAGTTTGGCAGATACGCAGTATTTT.